These 10 T cell receptor beta chains originate from one sample sequenced in a study of radiation and T cells in renal cell carcinoma. Sample time point: blood 4 weeks post-SBRT, at nephrectomy. The treatment denotes: 15 Gy SBRT to primary tumor, nephrectomy 4 weeks later. The repertoire was sequenced with immunoSEQ multiplex PCR; TCRdb's copy has only in-frame clones and lacks some. The data show about 86,000 clones, around four fifths seen once. This material consisted of blood, taken from a patient whose treatment included radiotherapy and nephrectomy. The receptors come from a middle-aged man with renal cell carcinoma.

This chain connects TRBV11-3 to TRBJ1-5; 7 nucleotides align to TRBD1. The V and J ends lost 1 base and 1 base, in that order; junction bases with no gene match: 1. Germline V CDR1 and CDR2: SGHNT, YENEEA. This CDR3 spans 15 amino acids. The chain's CDR3 is CASSLVRGSNQPQHF. CDR3 nucleotides: TGTGCCAGCAGCTTAGTCAGGGGGAGCAATCAGCCCCAGCATTTT.

This clone was recorded a few times. The J gene is TRBJ2-2, the V gene TRBV7-9; 9 positions match TRBD1. The CDR3 length is 15 residues. Germline V lookup: CDR1 SEHNR, CDR2 FQNEAQ (reference sequence). The junction had 0 bases not matched to a gene; V was cut back by 3 bases and J by 1 base. CDR3 sequence (DNA): TGTGCCAGCAGCTTGGGACAGGGGAACACCGGGGAGCTGTTTTTT. Its protein product is CASSLGQGNTGELFF.

This clone was counted between two and nine times. The chain has TRBV10-3 and TRBJ1-1; D call uncertain. Germline CDR1 and CDR2: ENHRY and SYGVKD. This CDR3 has 15 amino acids. Trimming cost V 4 bases and J 1 base, with 13 bases left between them. CDR3 amino acids: CAISATEGGNTEAFF. The CDR3 coding sequence is TGTGCCATCAGTGCCACTGAGGGAGGGAACACTGAAGCTTTCTTT.

This CDR3 reads CASTTGVVETQYF. Here the CDR3 DNA reads TGTGCCAGCACCACAGGGGTCGTAGAGACCCAGTACTTC. The chain has TRBV6-6 and TRBJ2-5; TRBD1 matches at 7 bases. V lost 7 bases to trimming and J lost 4 bases; unmatched junction nucleotides: 6. Germline V gene lookup returns CDR1 MNHNY and CDR2 SVGAGI (reference sequence). The CDR3 sequence is 13 residues long.

This clone has a count of ten or more. V gene TRBV14 combines with J gene TRBJ1-1, with no clear D. The germline V gene has CDR1 SGHDN and CDR2 FVKESK. The CDR3 has 13 amino acids. V gave up 0 bases and J gave up 7 bases, with 9 bases separating them. In nucleotides, the CDR3 is TGTGCCAGCAGCCAAGATATGGGCAGTGAAGCTTTCTTT. Amino acids: CASSQDMGSEAFF.

V usage is TRBV2 and J usage is TRBJ2-5; D unclear. In germline, CDR1 is SNHLY, CDR2 FYNNEI. The V end lost 6 bases, the J end lost 0 bases, and 11 bases lay between the germline ends. The CDR3 sequence is 14 residues long. The CDR3 loop is CASRSTNHQETQYF. The CDR3 DNA sequence: TGTGCCAGCAGGTCAACTAACCACCAAGAGACCCAGTACTTC.

The sample holds a few counts of this clone. The V gene is TRBV7-3, the J gene TRBJ1-1, with a tentative D call TRBD1 (5 bases). Per germline, CDR1 SGHTA and CDR2 FQGTGA. Trimming pared 5 bases from V and 1 base from J, leaving 14 bases between. The length of the CDR3 is 15 residues. CDR3 sequence: CASSPNPGRNTEAFF. The DNA for the CDR3 is TGTGCCAGCAGCCCCAACCCGGGACGGAACACTGAAGCTTTCTTT.

This clone was counted between two and nine times. V gene TRBV11-2 combines with J gene TRBJ1-1; no definite D call. Germline V CDR1 and CDR2: SGHAT, FQNNGV. The V gene lost 0 bases and the J gene lost 10 bases, with 12 bases spanning the gap. CDR3 length equals 13 residues. CDR3 residues: CASSLDHVGLAFF. The CDR3 coding sequence is TGTGCCAGCAGCTTAGATCATGTAGGGTTAGCTTTCTTT.

The chain couples TRBV7-8 to TRBJ2-3; D possibly corresponds to TRBD2 (5 bases). CDR1 is SGHVS and CDR2 is FQNEAQ in the germline V gene. The length of the CDR3 is 14 residues. V lost 0 bases, J lost 6 bases, and 10 bases lay in between. CDR3 protein: CASSLARLRDTQYF. The CDR3, as DNA: TGTGCCAGCAGCTTAGCTAGACTACGGGATACGCAGTATTTT.

CDR3 in amino acids: CASSFLGSESTDTQYF. CDR3 in DNA: TGCGCCAGCAGCTTCCTGGGTTCAGAATCGACAGATACGCAGTATTTT. V and J are TRBV5-1 and TRBJ2-3, with D uncertain. V shed 2 bases and J shed 3 bases, with 16 bases lying between them. The germline V gene has CDR1 SGHRS and CDR2 YFSETQ. This CDR3 comprises 16 residues.